The clone carrying this TCR beta chain was detected once. What it binds is unknown. The record originates from a study of T cell responses to AZD1222 COVID-19 vaccine. Study-level findings and limits: Reportedly, close to half of spike-specific TCRs are directed against unmutated variant regions. At baseline, seropositivity was found in only six or seven AZD1222 recipients.

Assay used: immunoSEQ multiplex PCR; TCRdb lists only in-frame clones, some missing. The sample lists under 200,000 clones; around nine tenths were seen once. This receptor was taken from an adult who received the AZD1222 COVID-19 vaccine. Sequences were derived from peripheral blood, sampled 28 days after the second AZD1222 dose.

CDR3 loop: CASSSGYGYTF. CDR3 sequence (DNA): TGTGCCAGCAGCTCGGGCTATGGCTACACCTTC. The chain employs TRBV27 and TRBJ1-2; D remains ambiguous. Trimming took off 6 bases at V and 4 bases at J, with 6 bases between the two ends. CDR3 size: 11 residues. Germline V CDR1 and CDR2: MNHEY, SMNVEV (reference sequence).